The next 21 T cell receptor beta chains were all read from a single sample in a study of OX40 agonist ivuxolimab in advanced cancers. The protocol was immunoSEQ multiplex PCR, while the TCRdb copy is restricted to in-frame clones and leaves out a portion. The table includes 39,000 or so clones, about 93% detected once. This sample comprised CD4+ or CD8+ T cells sorted from blood, obtained in a trial of the OX40 agonist ivuxolimab. These receptors were taken from an adult with an advanced solid tumor such as melanoma, head and neck, liver or kidney cancer.

The V call is TRBV10-3, the J call TRBJ1-5, with no clear D. This CDR3 spans 13 amino acids. V was shortened by 3 bases and J by 9 bases, with 12 bases between the two germline ends. CDR1 is ENHRY and CDR2 is SYGVKD in the germline V gene. The CDR3 loop reads CAISDGGSPPQHF. DNA of the CDR3: TGTGCCATCAGTGATGGAGGGTCTCCGCCCCAGCATTTT.

The chain recombines TRBV4-3 with TRBJ2-3; possibly TRBD1 for D (6 bases). The CDR3 is 13 residues long. Germline-derived CDR1 and CDR2 are LGHNA and YSLEER. Trimming stripped 3 bases from V and 6 bases from J, with 10 bases between. As DNA, the CDR3 is TGCGCCAGCAGCCAGAGTCAGGGGGATACGCAGTATTTT. As protein: CASSQSQGDTQYF.

The chain uses TRBV7-3 and TRBJ2-3, with D tentatively TRBD1 (6 bases). CDR1 and CDR2 from the germline V gene are SGHTA and FQGTGA. Trimming took off 4 bases at V and 0 bases at J, with 8 bases between the two ends. The CDR3 runs 14 residues. The CDR3 protein is CASSSTGSTDTQYF. The CDR3 DNA is TGTGCCAGCAGCTCTACAGGGAGCACAGATACGCAGTATTTT.

The rearrangement uses TRBV28 and TRBJ1-1; D is undetermined. Germline CDR1 and CDR2: MDHEN and SYDVKM. Trimming removed 7 bases from V and 0 bases from J, with 12 bases in between. The CDR3 is 14 residues long. The CDR3 loop reads CASTNRWVNTEAFF. For the CDR3, the DNA is TGTGCCAGCACCAACCGCTGGGTGAACACTGAAGCTTTCTTT.

V usage is TRBV28 and J usage is TRBJ2-3, with TRBD2 matching over 10 bases. Germline V lookup: CDR1 MDHEN, CDR2 SYDVKM. There are 14 residues in the CDR3. The J segment lost 6 bases and the V segment lost 4 bases, leaving 4 bases of the junction unmatched. The CDR3 DNA sequence: TGTGCCAGCAGTTCTAGCGGGAGTGATGATACGCAGTATTTT. Translated: CASSSSGSDDTQYF.

The chain carries TRBV13 and TRBJ1-1, with D hard to call. CDR1 is PRHDT, CDR2 FYEKMQ, per germline (reference sequence). Trimming removed 6 bases at V and 5 bases at J, with 10 bases between. The CDR3 runs to 12 residues. DNA for the CDR3: TGTGCCAGCAGTTCAGTCGTGACTGAAGCTTTCTTT. Its translation: CASSSVVTEAFF.

This rearrangement joins TRBV9 to TRBJ1-2, with TRBD1 matching 10 bases. Trimming took 5 bases from V and 3 from J; bases not matched to a gene: 4. Germline CDR1 SGDLS, CDR2 YYNGEE. This CDR3 spans 14 amino acids. CDR3 sequence (DNA): TGTGCCAGCAGGGACGGACAGGGGGACTATGGCTACACCTTC. Its translation: CASRDGQGDYGYTF.

J is TRBJ1-2 and V is TRBV4-2; TRBD1 is a possible D gene (5 bases). Germline V lookup: CDR1 LGHNA, CDR2 YNFKEQ. V was cut by 3 bases and J by 5 bases, with 10 bases left in between. The CDR3 extends over 13 amino acids. CDR3 coding DNA: TGTGCCAGCAGCCACGACAGAACTTATGGCTACACCTTC. Translating gives CASSHDRTYGYTF.

This rearrangement joins TRBV6-5 to TRBJ1-1, with D possibly being TRBD1 (6 bases). Germline lookup yields CDR1 MNHEY and CDR2 SVGAGI. This CDR3 spans 14 amino acids. V gave up 8 bases and J gave up 2 bases, with 15 bases separating them. CDR3 protein: CASRGGAINTEAFF. Here the CDR3 DNA reads TGTGCCAGCCGGGGGGGCGCGATTAACACTGAAGCTTTCTTT.

This clone was picked up one time. The chain couples TRBV12-5 to TRBJ1-2; 7 bases agree with TRBD1. With V trimmed by 0 bases and J by 6 bases, 1 base remained unmatched. From germline, CDR1 is LGHNT and CDR2 FRNRAP. The CDR3 loop spans 13 amino acids. CDR3 DNA: TGTGCTAGTGGTTTGGTCACAGGGGATGGCTACACCTTC. Translated: CASGLVTGDGYTF.

The rearrangement joins TRBV11-2 to TRBJ2-7, with D perhaps TRBD2 (6 bases). The CDR3 has 16 amino acids. Trimming removed 4 bases at V and 4 bases at J, with 20 bases between. CDR1 and CDR2 (germline): SGHAT, FQNNGV. In DNA, the CDR3 is TGTGCCAGCAGCTACGGGCGGGGCAGGCAGCAGTACGAGCAGTACTTC. Translating gives CASSYGRGRQQYEQYF. The full variable domain, completed using reference TRBV11-2 and TRBJ2-7, is EAGVAQSPRYKIIEKRQSVAFWCNPISGHATLYWYQQILGQGPKLLIQFQNNGVVDDSQLPKDRFSAERLKGVDSTLKIQPAKLEDSAVYLCASSYGRGRQQYEQYFGPGTRLTVT.

The chain employs TRBV18 and TRBJ2-7; 13 bases map to TRBD2. The CDR3 contains 17 residues. With V trimmed by 3 bases and J by 2 bases, 7 bases remained unmatched. Germline CDR1 is KGHSH and CDR2 is LQKENI. The CDR3 spells CASSPPPTSGRPYEQYF. As DNA, the CDR3 is TGTGCCAGCTCACCCCCCCCGACTAGCGGGAGGCCCTACGAGCAGTACTTC.

The chain is built from TRBV6-5 and TRBJ2-5; no firm D call. V lost 4 bases and J lost 0, with 6 bases in between. Germline CDR1 is MNHEY and CDR2 is SVGAGI. The CDR3 is 13 amino acids. CDR3 sequence: CASSSAYQETQYF. The CDR3 coding sequence is TGTGCCAGCAGTTCGGCGTACCAAGAGACCCAGTACTTC.

The chain combines TRBV29-1 with TRBJ1-1; D ambiguous. The CDR3 sequence is 13 residues long. The germline CDR1 and CDR2 sequences are SQVTM and ANQGSEA. Trimming took 6 bases from V and 1 from J, leaving 12 bases between them. CDR3 sequence (DNA): TGCAGCGTGAGCCCAGCCGAGAACACTGAAGCTTTCTTT. This gives the protein CSVSPAENTEAFF. The full variable domain, rest sourced from reference TRBV29-1 and TRBJ1-1, is SAVISQKPSRDICQRGTSLTIQCQVDSQVTMMFWYRQQPGQSLTLIATANQGSEATYESGFVIDKFPISRPNLTFSTLTVSNMSPEDSSIYLCSVSPAENTEAFFGQGTRLTVV.

The J gene is TRBJ2-7, the V gene TRBV11-2, with 9 bases lining up with TRBD1. This CDR3 has 14 residues. V was pared by 5 bases and J by 1 base, with 3 bases of the junction left unmatched. Germline CDR1 SGHAT, CDR2 FQNNGV. The CDR3 DNA follows: TGTGCCAGCAGCCAGGGACAGGGATCCTACGAGCAGTACTTC. It is translated as CASSQGQGSYEQYF.

The J gene is TRBJ1-2, the V gene TRBV29-1; D is uncertain. Germline CDR1 is SQVTM and CDR2 is ANQGSEA. This CDR3 contains 13 residues. The V and J ends lost 0 bases and 4 bases respectively, with 9 bases between them. The chain's CDR3 is CSVEDHTTYGYTF. In nucleotides, the CDR3 is TGCAGCGTTGAAGACCACACCACCTATGGCTACACCTTC.

By sample fraction, this clone is medium-sized. The V call is TRBV4-1, the J call TRBJ1-5; D gene uncertain. V gave up 1 base and J gave up 5 bases, with 12 bases separating them. Germline CDR1 and CDR2: MGHRA and YSYEKL. The CDR3 spans 15 residues. The CDR3, as DNA: TGCGCCAGCAGCCAAGCTTCCTTGTTTGATCAGCCCCAGCATTTT. This gives the protein CASSQASLFDQPQHF.

The chain is built from TRBV2 and TRBJ2-1; maybe TRBD2 (5 bases). Trimming took 7 bases from V and 4 from J, leaving 8 bases between them. There are 12 residues in the CDR3. Germline-derived CDR1 and CDR2 are SNHLY and FYNNEI. The CDR3 nucleotides read TGTGCCAGCACCACGGGGTACAATGAGCAGTTCTTC. Protein sequence: CASTTGYNEQFF.

Here the CDR3 DNA reads TGCGCCAGCAGTGGTCTAGCGCCAGATACGCAGTATTTT. This gives the protein CASSGLAPDTQYF. This chain links TRBV10-1 with TRBJ2-3; maybe TRBD2 (6 bases). Germline assignment: CDR1 WNHNN and CDR2 SYGVQD (reference sequence). The CDR3 is 13 residues long. Trimming removed 4 bases at V and 4 bases at J, with 9 bases between.

V is TRBV7-9 and J is TRBJ1-1, with TRBD1 matching over 7 bases. V was clipped by 3 bases and J by 5 bases; unmatched bases: 9. Germline values: CDR1 SEHNR, CDR2 FQNEAQ (reference sequence). The CDR3 totals 15 residues. This chain's CDR3 is CASSFPQGVGTEAFF. The CDR3 DNA is TGTGCCAGCAGCTTCCCGCAGGGGGTCGGGACTGAAGCTTTCTTT.

The V and J genes are TRBV4-1 and TRBJ2-2, with 13 nucleotides matching TRBD2. V lost 0 bases and J lost 5; bases outside the gene matches: 6. The CDR3 contains 18 residues. Germline V gives CDR1 MGHRA, CDR2 YSYEKL. CDR3 amino acids: CASSQDWTSGSWTGELFF. CDR3 coding DNA: TGCGCCAGCAGCCAAGATTGGACTAGCGGGAGTTGGACCGGGGAGCTGTTTTTT.